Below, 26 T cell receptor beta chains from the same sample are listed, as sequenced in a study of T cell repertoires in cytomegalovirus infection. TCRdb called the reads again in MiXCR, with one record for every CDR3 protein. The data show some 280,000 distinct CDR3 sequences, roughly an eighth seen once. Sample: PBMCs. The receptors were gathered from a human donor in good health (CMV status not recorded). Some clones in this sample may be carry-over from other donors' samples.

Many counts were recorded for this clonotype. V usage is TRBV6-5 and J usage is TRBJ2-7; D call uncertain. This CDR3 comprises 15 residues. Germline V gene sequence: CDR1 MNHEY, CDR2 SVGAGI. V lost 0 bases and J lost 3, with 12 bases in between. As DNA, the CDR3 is TGTGCCAGCAGTTACTCGCGAGAAATCTTCTACGAGCAGTACTTC. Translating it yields CASSYSREIFYEQYF.

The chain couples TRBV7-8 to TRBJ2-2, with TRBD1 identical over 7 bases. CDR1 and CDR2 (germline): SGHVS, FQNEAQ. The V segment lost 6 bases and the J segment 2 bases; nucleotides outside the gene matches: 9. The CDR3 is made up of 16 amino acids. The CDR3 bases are TGTGCCAGCAGGCGATCGGGACAGTCAAACACCGGGGAGCTGTTTTTT. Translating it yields CASRRSGQSNTGELFF. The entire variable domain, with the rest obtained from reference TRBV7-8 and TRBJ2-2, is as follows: GAGVSQSPRYKVAKRGQDVALRCDPISGHVSLFWYQQALGQGPEFLTYFQNEAQLDKSGLPSDRFFAERPEGSVSTLKIQRTQQEDSAVYLCASRRSGQSNTGELFFGEGSRLTVL.

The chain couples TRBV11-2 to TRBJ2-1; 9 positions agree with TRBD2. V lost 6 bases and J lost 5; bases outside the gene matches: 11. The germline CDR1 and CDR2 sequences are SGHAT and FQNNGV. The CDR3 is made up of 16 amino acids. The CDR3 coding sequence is TGTGCCAGCAGGGGGTTGGGGCTAGCGGGGAACAATGAGCAGTTCTTC. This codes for CASRGLGLAGNNEQFF.

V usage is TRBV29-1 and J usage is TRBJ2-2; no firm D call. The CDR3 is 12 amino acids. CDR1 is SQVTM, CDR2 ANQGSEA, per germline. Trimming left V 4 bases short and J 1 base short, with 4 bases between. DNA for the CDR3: TGCAGCGTTGGTGAGAACACCGGGGAGCTGTTTTTT. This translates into CSVGENTGELFF.

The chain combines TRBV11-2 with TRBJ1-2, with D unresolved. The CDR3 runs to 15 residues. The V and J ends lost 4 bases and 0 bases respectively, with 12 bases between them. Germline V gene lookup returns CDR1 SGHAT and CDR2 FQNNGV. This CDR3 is CASSSPFGSNYGYTF. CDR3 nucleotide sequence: TGTGCCAGCAGCTCCCCCTTCGGATCTAACTATGGCTACACCTTC.

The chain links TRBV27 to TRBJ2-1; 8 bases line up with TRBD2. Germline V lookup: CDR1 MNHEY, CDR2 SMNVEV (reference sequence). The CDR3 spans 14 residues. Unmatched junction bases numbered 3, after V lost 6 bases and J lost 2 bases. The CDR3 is CASRELAAYNEQFF. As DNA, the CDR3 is TGTGCCAGCAGAGAACTAGCGGCCTACAATGAGCAGTTCTTC.

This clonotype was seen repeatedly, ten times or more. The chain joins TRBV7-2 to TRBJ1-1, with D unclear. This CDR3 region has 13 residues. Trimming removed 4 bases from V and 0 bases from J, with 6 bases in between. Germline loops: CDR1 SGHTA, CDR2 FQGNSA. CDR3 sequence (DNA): TGTGCCAGCAGCTGGGCAGTGAACACTGAAGCTTTCTTT. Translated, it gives CASSWAVNTEAFF. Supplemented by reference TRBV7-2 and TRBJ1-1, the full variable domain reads GAGVSQSPSNKVTEKGKDVELRCDPISGHTALYWYRQSLGQGLEFLIYFQGNSAPDKSGLPSDRFSAERTGGSVSTLTIQRTQQEDSAVYLCASSWAVNTEAFFGQGTRLTVV.

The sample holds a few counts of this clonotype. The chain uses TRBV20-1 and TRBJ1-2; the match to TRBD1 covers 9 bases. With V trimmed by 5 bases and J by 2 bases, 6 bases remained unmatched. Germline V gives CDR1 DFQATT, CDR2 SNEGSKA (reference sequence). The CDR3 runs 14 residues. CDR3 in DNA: TGCAGTGCTGGGGGACAGGGTCTGAACTATGGCTACACCTTC. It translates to CSAGGQGLNYGYTF.

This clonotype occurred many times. The CDR3 region has the DNA TGTGCCAGCAGTTCAACAGGGGAGAATCAGCCCCAGCATTTT. As protein: CASSSTGENQPQHF. The V and J genes are TRBV2 and TRBJ1-5; TRBD1 matches at 7 bases. The CDR3 loop spans 14 amino acids. The trim removed 5 bases at V and 4 bases at J, leaving 5 bases unmatched. CDR1 and CDR2 (germline): SNHLY, FYNNEI.

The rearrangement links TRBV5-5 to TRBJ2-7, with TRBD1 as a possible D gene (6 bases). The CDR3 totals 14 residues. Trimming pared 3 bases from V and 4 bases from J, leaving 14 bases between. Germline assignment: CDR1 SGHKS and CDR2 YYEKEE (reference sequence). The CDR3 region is CASSSGQILYEQYF. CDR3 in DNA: TGTGCCAGCAGCTCCGGACAGATACTTTACGAGCAGTACTTC.

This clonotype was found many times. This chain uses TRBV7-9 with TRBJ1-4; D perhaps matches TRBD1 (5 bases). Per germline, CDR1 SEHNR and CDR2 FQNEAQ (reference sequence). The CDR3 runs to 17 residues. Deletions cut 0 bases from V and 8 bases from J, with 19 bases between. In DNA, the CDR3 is TGTGCCAGCAGCTTAGCGGAGTTAGGGGAGGCGGGCGAAAAACTGTTTTTT. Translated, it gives CASSLAELGEAGEKLFF.

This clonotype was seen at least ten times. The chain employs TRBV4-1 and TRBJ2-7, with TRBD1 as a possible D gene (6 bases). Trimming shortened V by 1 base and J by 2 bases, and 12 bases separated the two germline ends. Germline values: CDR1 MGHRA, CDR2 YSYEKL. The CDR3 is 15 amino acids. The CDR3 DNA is TGCGCCAGCAGCCAAGGGTACCCAGGGGCCTACGAGCAGTACTTC. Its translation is CASSQGYPGAYEQYF.

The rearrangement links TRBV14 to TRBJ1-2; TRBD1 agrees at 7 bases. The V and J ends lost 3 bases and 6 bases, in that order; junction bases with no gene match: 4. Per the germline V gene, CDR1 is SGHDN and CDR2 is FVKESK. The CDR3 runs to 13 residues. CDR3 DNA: TGTGCCAGCAGCCACGACAGGGCTGATGGCTACACCTTC. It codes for CASSHDRADGYTF.

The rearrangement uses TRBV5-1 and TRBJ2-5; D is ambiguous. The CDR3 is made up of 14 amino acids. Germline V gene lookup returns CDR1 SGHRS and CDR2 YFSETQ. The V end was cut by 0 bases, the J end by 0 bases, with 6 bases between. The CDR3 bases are TGCGCCAGCAGCTTGGGGAAAAACCAAGAGACCCAGTACTTC. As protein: CASSLGKNQETQYF. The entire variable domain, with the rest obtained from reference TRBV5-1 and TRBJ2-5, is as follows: KAGVTQTPRYLIKTRGQQVTLSCSPISGHRSVSWYQQTPGQGLQFLFEYFSETQRNKGNFPGRFSGRQFSNSRSEMNVSTLELGDSALYLCASSLGKNQETQYFGPGTRLLVL.

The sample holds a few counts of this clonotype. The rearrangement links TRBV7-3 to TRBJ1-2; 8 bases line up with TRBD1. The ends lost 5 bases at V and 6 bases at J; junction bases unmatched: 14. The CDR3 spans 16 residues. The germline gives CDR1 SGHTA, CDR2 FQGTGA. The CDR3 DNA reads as TGTGCCAGCAGCCGGGAGGGCAGGGGGCAAATAGATGGCTACACCTTC. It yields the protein CASSREGRGQIDGYTF.

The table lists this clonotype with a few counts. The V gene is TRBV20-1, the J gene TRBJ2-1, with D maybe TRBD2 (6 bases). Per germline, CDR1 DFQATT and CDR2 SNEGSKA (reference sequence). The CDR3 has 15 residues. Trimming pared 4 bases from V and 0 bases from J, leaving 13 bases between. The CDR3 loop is CSAMRDPSSYNEQFF. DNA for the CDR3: TGCAGTGCTATGCGGGACCCAAGCTCCTACAATGAGCAGTTCTTC.

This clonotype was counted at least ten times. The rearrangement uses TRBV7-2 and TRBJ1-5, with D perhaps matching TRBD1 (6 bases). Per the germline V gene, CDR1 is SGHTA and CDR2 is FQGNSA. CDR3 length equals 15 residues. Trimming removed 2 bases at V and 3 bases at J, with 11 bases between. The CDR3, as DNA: TGTGCCAGCAGCTTATCCGGACAGTTCAATCAGCCCCAGCATTTT. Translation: CASSLSGQFNQPQHF.

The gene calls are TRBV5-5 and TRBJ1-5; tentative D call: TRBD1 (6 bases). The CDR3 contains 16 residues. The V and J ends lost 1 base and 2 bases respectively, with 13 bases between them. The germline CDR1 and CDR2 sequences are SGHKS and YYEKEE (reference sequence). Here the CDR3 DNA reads TGTGCCAGCAGCTTGTCTCGGGGGGCTGGCAATCAGCCCCAGCATTTT. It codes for CASSLSRGAGNQPQHF.

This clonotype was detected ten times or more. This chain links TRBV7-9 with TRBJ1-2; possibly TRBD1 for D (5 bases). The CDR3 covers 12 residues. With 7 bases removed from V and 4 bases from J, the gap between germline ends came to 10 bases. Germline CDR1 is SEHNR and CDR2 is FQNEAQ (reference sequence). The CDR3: CASTPGGYGYTF. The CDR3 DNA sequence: TGTGCCAGCACCCCCGGGGGCTATGGCTACACCTTC. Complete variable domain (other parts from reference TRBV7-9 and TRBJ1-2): DTGVSQNPRHKITKRGQNVTFRCDPISEHNRLYWYRQTLGQGPEFLTYFQNEAQLEKSRLLSDRFSAERPKGSFSTLEIQRTEQGDSAMYLCASTPGGYGYTFGSGTRLTVV.

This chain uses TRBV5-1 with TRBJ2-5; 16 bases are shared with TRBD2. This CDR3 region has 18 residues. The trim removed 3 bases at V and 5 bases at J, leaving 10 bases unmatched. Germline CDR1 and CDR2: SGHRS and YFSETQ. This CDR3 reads CASSYGKGTSGRAETQYF. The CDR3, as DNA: TGCGCCAGCAGCTACGGCAAGGGGACTAGCGGGAGGGCCGAGACCCAGTACTTC.

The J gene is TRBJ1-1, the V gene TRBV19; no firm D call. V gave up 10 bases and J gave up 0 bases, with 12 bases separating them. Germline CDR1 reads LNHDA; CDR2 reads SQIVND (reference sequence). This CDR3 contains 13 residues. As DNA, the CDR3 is TGTGCCACCAGTATCGAGTTGAACACTGAAGCTTTCTTT. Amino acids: CATSIELNTEAFF.

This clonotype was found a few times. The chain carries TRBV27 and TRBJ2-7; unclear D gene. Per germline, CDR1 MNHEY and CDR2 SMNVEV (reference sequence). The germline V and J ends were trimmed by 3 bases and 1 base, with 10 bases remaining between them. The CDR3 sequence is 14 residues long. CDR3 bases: TGTGCCAGCAGTTTTACACAGACTTCCTACGAGCAGTACTTC. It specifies CASSFTQTSYEQYF.

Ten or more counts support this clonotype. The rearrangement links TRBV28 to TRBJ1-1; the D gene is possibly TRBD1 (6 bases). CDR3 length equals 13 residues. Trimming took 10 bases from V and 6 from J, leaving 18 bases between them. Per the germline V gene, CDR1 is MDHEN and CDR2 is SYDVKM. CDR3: CATLRGWTAEAFF. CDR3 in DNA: TGTGCCACCCTTAGGGGGTGGACCGCTGAAGCTTTCTTT.

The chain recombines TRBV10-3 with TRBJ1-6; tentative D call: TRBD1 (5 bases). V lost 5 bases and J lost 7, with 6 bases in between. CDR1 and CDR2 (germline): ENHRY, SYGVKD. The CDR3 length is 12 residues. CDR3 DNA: TGTGCCATCAGTCGACAGAATTCACCCCTCCACTTT. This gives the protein CAISRQNSPLHF.

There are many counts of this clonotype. As DNA, the CDR3 is TGTGCCAGTAGTGCTTTAGGTCGCCAGGGTCATGGCTACGAGCAGTACTTC. It is translated as CASSALGRQGHGYEQYF. The chain combines TRBV19 with TRBJ2-7, with a possible D match to TRBD1 (5 bases). There are 17 residues in the CDR3. Germline CDR1 reads LNHDA; CDR2 reads SQIVND (reference sequence). Trimming removed 5 bases at V and 3 bases at J, with 23 bases between.

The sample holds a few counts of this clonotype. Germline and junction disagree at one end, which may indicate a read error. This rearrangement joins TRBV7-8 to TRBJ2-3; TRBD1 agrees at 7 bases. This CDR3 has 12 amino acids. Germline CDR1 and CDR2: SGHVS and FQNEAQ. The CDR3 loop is CANSPPGGTQYF. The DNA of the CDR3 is TGTGCCAACAGCCCCCCAGGGGGTACGCAGTATTTT.